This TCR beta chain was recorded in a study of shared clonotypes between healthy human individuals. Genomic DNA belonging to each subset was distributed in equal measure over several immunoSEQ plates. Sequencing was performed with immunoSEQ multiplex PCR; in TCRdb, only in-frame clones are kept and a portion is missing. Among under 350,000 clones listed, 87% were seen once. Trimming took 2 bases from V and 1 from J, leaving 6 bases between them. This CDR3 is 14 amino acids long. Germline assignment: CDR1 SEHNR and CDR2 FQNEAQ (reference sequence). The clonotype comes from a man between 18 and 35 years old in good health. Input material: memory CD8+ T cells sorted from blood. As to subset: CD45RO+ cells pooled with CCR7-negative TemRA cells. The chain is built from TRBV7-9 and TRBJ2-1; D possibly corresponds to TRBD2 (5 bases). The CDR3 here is CASSLSGSYNEQFF. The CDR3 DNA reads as TGTGCCAGCAGCTTAAGCGGTTCCTACAATGAGCAGTTCTTC. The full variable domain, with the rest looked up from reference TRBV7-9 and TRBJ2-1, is DTGVSQNPRHKITKRGQNVTFRCDPISEHNRLYWYRQTLGQGPEFLTYFQNEAQLEKSRLLSDRFSAERPKGSFSTLEIQRTEQGDSAMYLCASSLSGSYNEQFFGPGTRLTVL.